Presented here are 9 T cell receptor beta chains from one specimen sequenced in a study of blood T cell repertoires in COVID-19. Only in-frame clones appear in the TCRdb table, and some are missing; sequencing was by immunoSEQ multiplex PCR. The top ten hold approximately 26% of the sample, which has around 70,000 clones, roughly 78% seen once. Sequencing was performed on peripheral blood. The source of these receptors is a man aged 60 to 75 with active or convalescent COVID-19.

This clone was seen just once. Other nucleotide sequences from this sample produce the same CDR3. The genes are TRBV18 and TRBJ1-5; 9 bases align to TRBD1. Germline-derived CDR1 and CDR2 are KGHSH and LQKENI. J lost 3 bases, V lost 4 bases, and 4 bases had no gene match. The length of the CDR3 is 15 residues. DNA of the CDR3: TGTGCCAGCTCACGGGGACAGGGACCCAATCAGCCCCAGCATTTT. It is translated as CASSRGQGPNQPQHF.

The J gene is TRBJ2-1, the V gene TRBV7-6; D call uncertain. With 5 bases removed from V and 0 bases from J, the gap between germline ends came to 11 bases. The CDR3 runs 15 residues. CDR1 and CDR2 (germline): SGHVS, FNYEAQ. The CDR3 region has the DNA TGTGCCAGCAGCGGAGATCCGGCCTCCTACAATGAGCAGTTCTTC. Translating gives CASSGDPASYNEQFF.

The rearrangement uses TRBV5-4 and TRBJ1-1; unclear D gene. Germline V gene lookup returns CDR1 SGHNT and CDR2 YYREEE (reference sequence). The CDR3 totals 13 residues. Deletions cut 0 bases from V and 6 bases from J, with 9 bases between. The CDR3 sequence: CASSLDRYSEAFF. The CDR3 DNA reads TGTGCCAGCAGCTTGGATCGGTACTCTGAAGCTTTCTTT.

The V and J genes are TRBV28 and TRBJ2-7; 7 bases fit TRBD1. In germline, CDR1 is MDHEN, CDR2 SYDVKM. Losses at the gene ends were 8 bases for V and 3 bases for J; bases not matched to a gene: 4. The CDR3 loop spans 12 amino acids. CDR3 in amino acids: CASRTGRYEQYF. DNA for the CDR3: TGTGCCAGCCGGACAGGCCGCTACGAGCAGTACTTC.

V and J are TRBV9 and TRBJ2-1; 7 nucleotides match TRBD2. J gave up 8 bases and V 4 bases, and 18 bases lay outside the gene matches. CDR1 SGDLS and CDR2 YYNGEE come from the germline V gene. CDR3 length equals 17 residues. The CDR3, as DNA: TGTGCCAGCAGCCCCCGGGACCCGGGACTACGTATTGATGAGCAGTTCTTC. Translation: CASSPRDPGLRIDEQFF.

The V and J genes are TRBV6-1 and TRBJ1-5, with 7 bases aligning to TRBD1. Germline CDR1 reads MNHNS; CDR2 reads SASEGT. J lost 8 bases, V lost 3 bases, and 7 bases had no gene match. The CDR3 has 14 amino acids. CDR3 amino acids: CASSDPGQFEPQHF. The CDR3 nucleotides read TGTGCCAGCAGTGATCCGGGACAGTTTGAGCCCCAGCATTTT.

V is TRBV7-6 and J is TRBJ2-7; TRBD1 agrees at 9 bases. The germline V gene encodes CDR1 SGHVS and CDR2 FNYEAQ. This CDR3 has 16 amino acids. With 5 bases clipped from V and 5 bases from J, the junction kept 13 bases outside the gene matches. CDR3 sequence reads: CASSLRPGQGRDEQYF. The DNA for the CDR3 is TGTGCCAGCAGCCTGCGCCCTGGACAGGGGAGGGACGAGCAGTACTTC.

The chain carries TRBV10-3 and TRBJ1-1, with 8 bases that match TRBD1. With 4 bases clipped from V and 8 bases from J, the junction kept 6 bases outside the gene matches. Germline lookup yields CDR1 ENHRY and CDR2 SYGVKD. This CDR3 comprises 13 residues. As DNA, the CDR3 is TGTGCCATCAGTGTAGTACAGGGGGGGGAAGCTTTCTTT. As protein: CAISVVQGGEAFF.

The J gene is TRBJ1-1, the V gene TRBV19, with a tentative D call TRBD1 (5 bases). The CDR3 is 14 residues long. Trimming took 5 bases from V and 3 from J, leaving 13 bases between them. The germline V gene has CDR1 LNHDA and CDR2 SQIVND (reference sequence). This CDR3 reads CASSAKGVDTEAFF. In nucleotides, the CDR3 is TGTGCCAGTAGTGCAAAAGGGGTGGACACTGAAGCTTTCTTT.